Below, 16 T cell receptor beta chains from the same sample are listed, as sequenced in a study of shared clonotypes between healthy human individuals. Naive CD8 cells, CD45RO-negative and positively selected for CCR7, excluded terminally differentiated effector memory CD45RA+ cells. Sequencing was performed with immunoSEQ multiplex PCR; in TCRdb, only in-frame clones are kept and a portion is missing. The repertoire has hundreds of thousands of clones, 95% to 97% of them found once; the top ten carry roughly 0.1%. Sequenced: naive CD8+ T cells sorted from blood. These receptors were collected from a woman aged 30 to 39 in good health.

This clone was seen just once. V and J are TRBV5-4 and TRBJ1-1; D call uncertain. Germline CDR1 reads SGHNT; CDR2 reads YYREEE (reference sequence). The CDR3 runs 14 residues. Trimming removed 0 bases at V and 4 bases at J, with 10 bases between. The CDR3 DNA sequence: TGTGCCAGCAGCTTGGAGAGGTCGGGCACTGAAGCTTTCTTT. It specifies CASSLERSGTEAFF.

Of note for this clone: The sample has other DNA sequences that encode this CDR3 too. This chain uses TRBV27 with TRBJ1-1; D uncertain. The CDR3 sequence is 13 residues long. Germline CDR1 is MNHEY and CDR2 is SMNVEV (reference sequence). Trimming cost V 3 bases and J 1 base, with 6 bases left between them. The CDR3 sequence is CASSFGQNTEAFF. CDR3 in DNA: TGTGCCAGCAGTTTTGGCCAGAACACTGAAGCTTTCTTT.

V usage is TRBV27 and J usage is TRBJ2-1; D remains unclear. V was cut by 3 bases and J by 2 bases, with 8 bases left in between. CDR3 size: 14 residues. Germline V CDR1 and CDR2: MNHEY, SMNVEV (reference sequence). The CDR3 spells CASSFSPPYNEQFF. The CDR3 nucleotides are TGTGCCAGCAGTTTTAGCCCCCCCTACAATGAGCAGTTCTTC.

The CDR3: CASSIGAGLGNEQFF. CDR3 in DNA: TGTGCCAGCAGCATAGGGGCGGGACTGGGGAATGAGCAGTTCTTC. This rearrangement joins TRBV11-2 to TRBJ2-1; a weak D match, TRBD2 (6 bases). The length of the CDR3 is 15 residues. Trimming removed 5 bases at V and 7 bases at J, with 18 bases between. Germline values: CDR1 SGHAT, CDR2 FQNNGV.

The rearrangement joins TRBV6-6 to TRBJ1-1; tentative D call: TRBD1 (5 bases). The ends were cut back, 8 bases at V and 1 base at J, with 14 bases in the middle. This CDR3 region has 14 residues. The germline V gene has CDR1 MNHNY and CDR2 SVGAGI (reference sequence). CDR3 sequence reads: CASGPGVPNTEAFF. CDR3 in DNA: TGTGCCAGCGGGCCGGGGGTACCGAACACTGAAGCTTTCTTT.

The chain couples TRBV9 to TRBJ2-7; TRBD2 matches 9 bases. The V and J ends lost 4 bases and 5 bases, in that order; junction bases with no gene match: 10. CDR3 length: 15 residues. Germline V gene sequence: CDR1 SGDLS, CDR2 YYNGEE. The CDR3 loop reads CASSQFSGSVDEQYF. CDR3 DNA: TGTGCCAGCAGCCAGTTTAGCGGGAGTGTCGACGAGCAGTACTTC.

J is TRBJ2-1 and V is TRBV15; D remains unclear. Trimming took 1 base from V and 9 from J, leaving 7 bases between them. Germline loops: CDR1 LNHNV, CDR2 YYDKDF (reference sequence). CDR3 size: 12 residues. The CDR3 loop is CATSRALGEQFF. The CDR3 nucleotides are TGTGCCACCAGCAGAGCTTTGGGTGAGCAGTTCTTC.

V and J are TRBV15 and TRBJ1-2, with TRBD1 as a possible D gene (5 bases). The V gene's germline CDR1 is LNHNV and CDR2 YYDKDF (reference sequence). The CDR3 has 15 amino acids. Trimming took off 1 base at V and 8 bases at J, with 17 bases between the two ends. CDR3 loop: CATSRGRDPQEGYTF. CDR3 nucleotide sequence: TGTGCCACCAGCAGAGGCCGGGACCCTCAGGAGGGCTACACCTTC.

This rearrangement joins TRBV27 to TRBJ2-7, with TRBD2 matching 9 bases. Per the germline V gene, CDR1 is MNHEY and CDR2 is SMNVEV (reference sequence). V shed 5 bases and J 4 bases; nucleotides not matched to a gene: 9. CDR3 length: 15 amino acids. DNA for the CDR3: TGTGCCAGCAGTGTGAATGCGGGAGGGCCTTACGAGCAGTACTTC. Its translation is CASSVNAGGPYEQYF.

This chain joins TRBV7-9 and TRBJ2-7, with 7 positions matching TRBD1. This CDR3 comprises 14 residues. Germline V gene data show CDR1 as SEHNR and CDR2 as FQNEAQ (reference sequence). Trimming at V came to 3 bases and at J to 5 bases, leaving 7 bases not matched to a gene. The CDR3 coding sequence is TGTGCCAGCAGCTTTTCAGGGGGTGTCGACGAGCAGTACTTC. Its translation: CASSFSGGVDEQYF.

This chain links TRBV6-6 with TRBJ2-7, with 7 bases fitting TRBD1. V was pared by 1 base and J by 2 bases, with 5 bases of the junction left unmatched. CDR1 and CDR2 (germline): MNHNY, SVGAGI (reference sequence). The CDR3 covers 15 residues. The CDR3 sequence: CASSYLRTGAYEQYF. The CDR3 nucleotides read TGTGCCAGCAGTTACTTGAGGACAGGAGCCTACGAGCAGTACTTC.

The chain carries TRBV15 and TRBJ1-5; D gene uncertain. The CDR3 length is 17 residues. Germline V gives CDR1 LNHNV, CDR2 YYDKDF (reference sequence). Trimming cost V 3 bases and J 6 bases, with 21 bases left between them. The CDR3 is CATSSLAWEPESQPQHF. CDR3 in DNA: TGTGCCACCAGCAGCCTAGCGTGGGAACCCGAGAGTCAGCCCCAGCATTTT.

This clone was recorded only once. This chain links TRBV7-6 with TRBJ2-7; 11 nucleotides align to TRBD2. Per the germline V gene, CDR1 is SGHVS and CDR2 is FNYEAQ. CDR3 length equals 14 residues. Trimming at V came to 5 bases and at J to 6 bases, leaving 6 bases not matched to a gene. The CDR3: CASSLLAGDAEQYF. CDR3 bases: TGTGCCAGCAGCCTACTAGCGGGAGACGCCGAGCAGTACTTC.

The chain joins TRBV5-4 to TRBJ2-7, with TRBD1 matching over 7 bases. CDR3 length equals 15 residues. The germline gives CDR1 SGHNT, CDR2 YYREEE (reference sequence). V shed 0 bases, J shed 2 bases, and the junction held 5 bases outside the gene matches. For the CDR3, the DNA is TGTGCCAGCAGCTTGGGACGGGACAGCACCTACGAGCAGTACTTC. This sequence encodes CASSLGRDSTYEQYF.

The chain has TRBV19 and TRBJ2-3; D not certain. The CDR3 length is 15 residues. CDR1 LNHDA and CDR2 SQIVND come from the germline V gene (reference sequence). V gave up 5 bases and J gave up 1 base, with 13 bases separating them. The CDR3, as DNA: TGTGCCAGTAGTTCAGACTGGGATCGCACAGATACGCAGTATTTT. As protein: CASSSDWDRTDTQYF. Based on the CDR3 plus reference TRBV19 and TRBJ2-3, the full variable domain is DGGITQSPKYLFRKEGQNVTLSCEQNLNHDAMYWYRQDPGQGLRLIYYSQIVNDFQKGDIAEGYSVSREKKESFPLTVTSAQKNPTAFYLCASSSDWDRTDTQYFGPGTRLTVL.

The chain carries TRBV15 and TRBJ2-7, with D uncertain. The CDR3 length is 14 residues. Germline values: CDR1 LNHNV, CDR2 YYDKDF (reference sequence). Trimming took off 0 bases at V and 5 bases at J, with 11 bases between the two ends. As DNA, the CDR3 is TGTGCCACCAGCAGAGAATCGTTGGTTAACGAGCAGTACTTC. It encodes CATSRESLVNEQYF.